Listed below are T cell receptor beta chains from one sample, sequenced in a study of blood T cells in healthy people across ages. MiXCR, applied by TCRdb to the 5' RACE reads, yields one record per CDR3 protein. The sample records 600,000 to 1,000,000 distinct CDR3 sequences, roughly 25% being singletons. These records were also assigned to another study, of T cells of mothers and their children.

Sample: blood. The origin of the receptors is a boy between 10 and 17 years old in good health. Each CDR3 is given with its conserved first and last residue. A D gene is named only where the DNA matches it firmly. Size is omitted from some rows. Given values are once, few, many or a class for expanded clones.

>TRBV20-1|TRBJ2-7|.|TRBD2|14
TGCAGTGCTAGGTCACTAGCGGGGGGTTACGAGCAGTACTTC
CSARSLAGGYEQYF
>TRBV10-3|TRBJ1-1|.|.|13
TGTGCCATCAGTGAGACCACAATTTCTGAAGCTTTCTTT
CAISETTISEAFF
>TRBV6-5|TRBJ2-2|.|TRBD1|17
TGTGCCAGCAGTTCTCAAGTGGACAGGGGGAACACCGGGGAGCTGTTTTTT
CASSSQVDRGNTGELFF
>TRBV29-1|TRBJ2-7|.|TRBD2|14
TGCAGCGTTGAGGGCACTAGCGGCCTTGAAGAGCAGTACTTC
CSVEGTSGLEEQYF
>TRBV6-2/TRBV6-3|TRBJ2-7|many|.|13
TGTGCCAGCAGTTATCCGGGGGCCTACGAGCAGTACTTC
CASSYPGAYEQYF
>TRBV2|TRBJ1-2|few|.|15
TGTGCCAGCAGCTACACCGGGACCTACTTTCGTGGCTACACCTTC
CASSYTGTYFRGYTF
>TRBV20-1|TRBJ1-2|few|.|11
TGCAGTGCTAGAGATCCGAATGGCTACACCTTC
CSARDPNGYTF
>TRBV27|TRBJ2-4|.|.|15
TGTGCCAGCAGTCCGGGCCAAGGGCTGGGAAACATTCAGTACTTC
CASSPGQGLGNIQYF
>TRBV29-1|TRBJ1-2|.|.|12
TGCAGCGTCGGGGGGGGTGGTGATGGCTACACCTTC
CSVGGGGDGYTF
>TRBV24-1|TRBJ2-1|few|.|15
TGTGCCACCAGTAATCAAGGGAGCTCCTACAATGAGCAGTTCTTC
CATSNQGSSYNEQFF
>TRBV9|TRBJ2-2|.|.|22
TGTGCCAGCAGCGCAGATTACAGTGGCCGGGACAAGGCCATAATCAACACCGGGGAGCTGTTTTTT
CASSADYSGRDKAIINTGELFF
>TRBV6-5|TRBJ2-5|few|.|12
TGTGCCAGCAGTTACTCAGGGGGGCCGCAGTACTTC
CASSYSGGPQYF
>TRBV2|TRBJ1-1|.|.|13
TGCGCCAGCAGTGCAGGCGCGAACACTGAAGCTTTCTTT
CASSAGANTEAFF
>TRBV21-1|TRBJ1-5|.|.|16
TGTGCCAGCAGTCCCCCGGAGCCGGATAGCAATCAGCCCCAGCATTTT
CASSPPEPDSNQPQHF
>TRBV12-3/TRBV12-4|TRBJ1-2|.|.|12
TGTGCCAGCAGTCAAACACGGGAGGGCTACACCTTC
CASSQTREGYTF
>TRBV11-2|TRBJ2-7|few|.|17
TGTGCCAGCGTTGGAGACAGATCAGCGTCAAGCTCCTACGAGCAGTACTTC
CASVGDRSASSSYEQYF
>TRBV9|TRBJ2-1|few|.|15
TGTGCCAGCAGCGTAGAGGGGGTCCCCTACAATGAGCAGTTCTTC
CASSVEGVPYNEQFF
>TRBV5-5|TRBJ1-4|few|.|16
TGTGCCAGCAGCCGGATGTTGGGGGAAACTAATGAAAAACTGTTTTTT
CASSRMLGETNEKLFF
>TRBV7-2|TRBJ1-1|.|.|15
TGTGCCAGCAGCTTAGTCCAGGGGCGCGTCACTGAAGCTTTCTTT
CASSLVQGRVTEAFF
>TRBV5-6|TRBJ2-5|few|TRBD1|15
TGTGCCAGCAGCGGGAGACAGGGGGGAGGCGAGACCCAGTACTTC
CASSGRQGGGETQYF
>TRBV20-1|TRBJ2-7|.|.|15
TGCAGTGCTAGCTCAGGTTTTGGGATTTCCTACGAGCAGTACTTC
CSASSGFGISYEQYF
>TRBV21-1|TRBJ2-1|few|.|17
TGTGCCAGCAGCTTTCGACTAGCGGGAAATTCCTACAATGAGCAGTTCTTC
CASSFRLAGNSYNEQFF
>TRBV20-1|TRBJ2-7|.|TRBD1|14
TGCAGTGCAAAGGACAGGGTGGGATCCTACGAGCAGTACTTC
CSAKDRVGSYEQYF
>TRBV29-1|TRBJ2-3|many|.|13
TGCAGAGTTTCTACTCGGTTGTCAGATACGCAGTATTTT
CRVSTRLSDTQYF
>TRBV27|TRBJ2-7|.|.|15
TGTGCCAGCAGTTTATCGTCGCAGAGCCCCTACGAGCAGTACTTC
CASSLSSQSPYEQYF
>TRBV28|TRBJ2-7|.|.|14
TGTGCCAGCAGTCCACGAATCCATGGACACGAGCAGTACTTC
CASSPRIHGHEQYF